This T cell receptor beta chain was sequenced for a study of CD8 T cells in ankylosing spondylitis. Study outcomes and limitations: It appeared that ankylosing spondylitis blood was characterized by a TCR beta motif of eight highly homologous variants.

The CDR3 covers 14 residues. V shed 5 bases, J shed 7 bases, and the junction held 7 bases outside the gene matches. TCRdb ran MiXCR on the 5' RACE reads and lists one entry per CDR3 protein. The table has around 770,000 distinct CDR3 sequences, under 20% seen once. This clonotype has a count of ten or more. The antigen is unknown. This sequence was found in a male donor with ankylosing spondylitis. The sample was blood, either unsorted or a sorted T cell fraction (not recorded which). The J gene is TRBJ2-3, the V gene TRBV12-3 or TRBV12-4, with 9 bases aligning to TRBD2. CDR3 residues: CASSPSGGRNTQYF. Here the CDR3 DNA reads TGTGCCAGCAGTCCGAGCGGGGGGAGGAATACGCAGTATTTT.